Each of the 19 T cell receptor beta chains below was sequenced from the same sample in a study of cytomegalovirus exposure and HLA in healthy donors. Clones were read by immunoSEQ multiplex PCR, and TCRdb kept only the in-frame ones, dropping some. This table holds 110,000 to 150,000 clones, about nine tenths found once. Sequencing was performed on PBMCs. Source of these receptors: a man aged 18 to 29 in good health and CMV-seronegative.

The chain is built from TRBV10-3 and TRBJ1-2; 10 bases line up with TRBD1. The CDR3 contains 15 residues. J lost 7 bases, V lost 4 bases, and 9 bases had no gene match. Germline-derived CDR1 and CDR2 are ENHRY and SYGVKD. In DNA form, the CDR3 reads TGTGCCATCAGTGCCGGGACAGGGGACCGCGGTGGCTACACCTTC. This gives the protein CAISAGTGDRGGYTF.

CDR3 bases: TGTGCCAGCAGCTTAGGCTCTTACCGGGACAGCACCTACGAGCAGTACTTC. It translates to CASSLGSYRDSTYEQYF. The gene calls are TRBV5-4 and TRBJ2-7; 7 bases are a match to TRBD1. The CDR3 consists of 17 residues. The V and J ends lost 2 bases and 2 bases, in that order; junction bases with no gene match: 13. The germline V gene encodes CDR1 SGHNT and CDR2 YYREEE (reference sequence).

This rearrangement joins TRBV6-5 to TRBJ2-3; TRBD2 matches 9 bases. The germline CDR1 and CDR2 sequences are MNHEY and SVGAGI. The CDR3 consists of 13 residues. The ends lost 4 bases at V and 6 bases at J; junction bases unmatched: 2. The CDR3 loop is CASSFAGGDTQYF. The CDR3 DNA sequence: TGTGCCAGCAGTTTCGCGGGGGGGGATACGCAGTATTTT.

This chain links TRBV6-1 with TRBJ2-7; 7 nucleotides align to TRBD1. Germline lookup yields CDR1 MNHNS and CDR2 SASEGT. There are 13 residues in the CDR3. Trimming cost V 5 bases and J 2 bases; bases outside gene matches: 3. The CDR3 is CASSRDRAYEQYV. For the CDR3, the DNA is TGTGCCAGCAGTCGGGACAGAGCCTACGAGCAGTACGTC.

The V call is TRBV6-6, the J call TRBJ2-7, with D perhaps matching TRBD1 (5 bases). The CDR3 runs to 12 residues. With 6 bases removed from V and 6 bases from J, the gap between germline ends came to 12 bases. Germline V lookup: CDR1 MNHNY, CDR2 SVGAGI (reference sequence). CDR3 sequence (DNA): TGTGCCAGCAGCCCCACAGGTTCCGAGCAGTACGTC. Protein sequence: CASSPTGSEQYV.

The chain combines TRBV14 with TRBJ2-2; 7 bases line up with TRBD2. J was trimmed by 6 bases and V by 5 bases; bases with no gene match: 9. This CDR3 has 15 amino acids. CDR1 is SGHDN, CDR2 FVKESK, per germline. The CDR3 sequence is CASSSGSGGAGELFF. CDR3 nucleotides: TGTGCCAGCAGCTCCGGGTCGGGAGGTGCCGGGGAGCTGTTTTTT.

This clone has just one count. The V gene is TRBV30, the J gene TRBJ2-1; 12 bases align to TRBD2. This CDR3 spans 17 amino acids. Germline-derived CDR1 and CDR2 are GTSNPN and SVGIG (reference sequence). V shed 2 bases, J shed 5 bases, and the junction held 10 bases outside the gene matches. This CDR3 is CAWSRSMTSGGDNEQFF. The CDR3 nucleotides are TGTGCCTGGAGTAGATCTATGACTAGCGGGGGTGACAATGAGCAGTTCTTC.

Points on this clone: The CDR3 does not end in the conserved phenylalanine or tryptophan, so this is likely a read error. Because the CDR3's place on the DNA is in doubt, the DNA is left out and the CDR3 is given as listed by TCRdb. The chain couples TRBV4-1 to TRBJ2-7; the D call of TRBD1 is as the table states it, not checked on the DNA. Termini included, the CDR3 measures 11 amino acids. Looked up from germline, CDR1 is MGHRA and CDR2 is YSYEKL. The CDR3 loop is CASSQVAGTPP.

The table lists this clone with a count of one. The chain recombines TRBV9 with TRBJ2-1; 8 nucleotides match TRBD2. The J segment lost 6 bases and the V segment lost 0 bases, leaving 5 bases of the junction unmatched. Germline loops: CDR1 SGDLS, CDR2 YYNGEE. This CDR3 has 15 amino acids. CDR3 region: CASSVGSGSGNEQFF. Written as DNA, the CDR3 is TGTGCCAGCAGCGTAGGAAGCGGGAGTGGCAATGAGCAGTTCTTC. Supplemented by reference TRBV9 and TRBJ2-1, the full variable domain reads DSGVTQTPKHLITATGQRVTLRCSPRSGDLSVYWYQQSLDQGLQFLIQYYNGEERAKGNILERFSAQQFPDLHSELNLSSLELGDSALYFCASSVGSGSGNEQFFGPGTRLTVL.

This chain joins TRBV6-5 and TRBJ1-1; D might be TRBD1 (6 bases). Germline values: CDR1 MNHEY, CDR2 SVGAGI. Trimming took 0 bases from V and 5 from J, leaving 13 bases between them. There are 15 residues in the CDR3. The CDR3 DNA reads TGTGCCAGCAGTTACTCGGGGGGGCGAGGAACTGAAGCTTTCTTT. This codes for CASSYSGGRGTEAFF.

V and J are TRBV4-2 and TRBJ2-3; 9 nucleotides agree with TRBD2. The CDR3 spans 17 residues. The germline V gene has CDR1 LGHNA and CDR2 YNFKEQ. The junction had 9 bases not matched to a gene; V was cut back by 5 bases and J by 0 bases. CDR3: CASSGLAGNPSTDTQYF. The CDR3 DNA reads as TGTGCCAGCAGCGGTCTAGCGGGGAACCCTAGCACAGATACGCAGTATTTT.

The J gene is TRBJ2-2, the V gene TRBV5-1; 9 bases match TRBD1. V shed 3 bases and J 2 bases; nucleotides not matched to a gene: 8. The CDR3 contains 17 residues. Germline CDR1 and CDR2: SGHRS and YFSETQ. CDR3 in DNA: TGCGCCAGCAGCTCTCTCACAGGGGGCACAAACACCGGGGAGCTGTTTTTT. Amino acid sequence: CASSSLTGGTNTGELFF.

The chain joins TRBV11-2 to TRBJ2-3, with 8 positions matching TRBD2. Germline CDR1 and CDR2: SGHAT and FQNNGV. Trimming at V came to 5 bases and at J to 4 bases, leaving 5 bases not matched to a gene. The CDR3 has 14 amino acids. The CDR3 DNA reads TGTGCCAGCAGCACAGGACTAGCAGCAGATACGCAGTATTTT. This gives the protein CASSTGLAADTQYF.

CDR3 in DNA: TGCGCCAGCAGCTTGGACTGGGGGAGGACTGAAGCTTTCTTT. Amino acids: CASSLDWGRTEAFF. The chain uses TRBV5-1 and TRBJ1-1, with TRBD1 as a possible D gene (5 bases). Trimming shortened V by 0 bases and J by 5 bases, and 11 bases separated the two germline ends. The germline V gene encodes CDR1 SGHRS and CDR2 YFSETQ. The CDR3 spans 14 residues.

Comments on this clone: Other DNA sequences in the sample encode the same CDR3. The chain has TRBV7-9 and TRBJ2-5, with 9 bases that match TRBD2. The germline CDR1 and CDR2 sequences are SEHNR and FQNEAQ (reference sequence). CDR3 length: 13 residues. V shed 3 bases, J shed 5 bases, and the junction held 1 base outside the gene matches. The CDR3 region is CASSLAGGETQYF. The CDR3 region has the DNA TGTGCCAGCAGCTTGGCGGGGGGGGAGACCCAGTACTTC.

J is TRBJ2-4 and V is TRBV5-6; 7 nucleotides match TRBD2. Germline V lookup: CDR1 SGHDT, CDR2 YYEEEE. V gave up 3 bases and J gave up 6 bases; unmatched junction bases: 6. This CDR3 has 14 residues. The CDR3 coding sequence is TGTGCCAGCAGCTCAATAGCGGGTTCAAACATTCAGTACTTC. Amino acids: CASSSIAGSNIQYF.

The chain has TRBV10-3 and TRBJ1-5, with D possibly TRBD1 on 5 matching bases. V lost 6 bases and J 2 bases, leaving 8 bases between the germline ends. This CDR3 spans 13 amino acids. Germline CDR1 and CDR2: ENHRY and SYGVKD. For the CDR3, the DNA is TGTGCCATCAGCAGGGAGGGCAATCAGCCCCAGCATTTT. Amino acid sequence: CAISREGNQPQHF.

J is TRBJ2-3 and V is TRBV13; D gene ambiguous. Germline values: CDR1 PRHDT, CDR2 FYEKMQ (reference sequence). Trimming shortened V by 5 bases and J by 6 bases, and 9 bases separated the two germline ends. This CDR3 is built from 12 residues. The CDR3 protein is CASSASTDTQYF. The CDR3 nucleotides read TGTGCCAGCAGCGCTAGTACGGATACGCAGTATTTT.

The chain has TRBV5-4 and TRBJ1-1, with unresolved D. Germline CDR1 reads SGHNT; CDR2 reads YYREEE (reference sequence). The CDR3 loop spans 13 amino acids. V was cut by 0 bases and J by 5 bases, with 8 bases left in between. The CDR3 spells CASSLGSRTEAFF. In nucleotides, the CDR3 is TGTGCCAGCAGCTTGGGTTCGAGGACTGAAGCTTTCTTT.